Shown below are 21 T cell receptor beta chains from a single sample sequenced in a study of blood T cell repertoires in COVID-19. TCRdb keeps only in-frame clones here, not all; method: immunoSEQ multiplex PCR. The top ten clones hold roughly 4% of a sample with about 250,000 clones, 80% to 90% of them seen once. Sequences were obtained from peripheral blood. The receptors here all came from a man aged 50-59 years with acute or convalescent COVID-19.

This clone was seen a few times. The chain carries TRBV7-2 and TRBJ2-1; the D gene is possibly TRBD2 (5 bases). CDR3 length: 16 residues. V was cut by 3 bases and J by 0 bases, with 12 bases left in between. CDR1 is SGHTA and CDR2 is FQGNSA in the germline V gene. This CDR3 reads CASSFDVRGSYNEQFF. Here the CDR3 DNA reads TGTGCCAGCAGCTTTGATGTCCGGGGCTCCTACAATGAGCAGTTCTTC. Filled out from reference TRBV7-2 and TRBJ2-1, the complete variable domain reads GAGVSQSPSNKVTEKGKDVELRCDPISGHTALYWYRQSLGQGLEFLIYFQGNSAPDKSGLPSDRFSAERTGGSVSTLTIQRTQQEDSAVYLCASSFDVRGSYNEQFFGPGTRLTVL.

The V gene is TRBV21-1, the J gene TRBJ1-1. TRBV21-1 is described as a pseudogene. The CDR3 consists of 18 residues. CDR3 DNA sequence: TGTGCCAGCAGCCTTCAAAGTCCCAGGGGCCCGGGGGGCACTGAAGCTTTCTTT. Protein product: CASSLQSPRGPGGTEAFF.

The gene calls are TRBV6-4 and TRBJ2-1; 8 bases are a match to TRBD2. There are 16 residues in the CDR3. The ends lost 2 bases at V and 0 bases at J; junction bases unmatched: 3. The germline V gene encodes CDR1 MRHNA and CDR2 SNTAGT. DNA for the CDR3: TGTGCCAGCAGTGACGATCGGGGGGGCTCCTACAATGAGCAGTTCTTC. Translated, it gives CASSDDRGGSYNEQFF.

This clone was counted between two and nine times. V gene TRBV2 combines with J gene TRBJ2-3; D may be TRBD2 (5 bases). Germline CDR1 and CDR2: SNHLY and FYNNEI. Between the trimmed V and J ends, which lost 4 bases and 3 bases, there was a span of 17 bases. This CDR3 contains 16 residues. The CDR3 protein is CASSAGLAALTDTQYF. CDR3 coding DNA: TGTGCCAGCAGTGCCGGGCTAGCAGCCTTAACAGATACGCAGTATTTT.

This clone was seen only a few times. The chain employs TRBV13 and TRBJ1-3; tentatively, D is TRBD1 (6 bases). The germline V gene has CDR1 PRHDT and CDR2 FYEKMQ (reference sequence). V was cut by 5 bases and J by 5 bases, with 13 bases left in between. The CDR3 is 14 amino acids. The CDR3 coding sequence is TGTGCCAGCAGCCTCAGGACAGCTCGAAACACCATATATTTT. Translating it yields CASSLRTARNTIYF.

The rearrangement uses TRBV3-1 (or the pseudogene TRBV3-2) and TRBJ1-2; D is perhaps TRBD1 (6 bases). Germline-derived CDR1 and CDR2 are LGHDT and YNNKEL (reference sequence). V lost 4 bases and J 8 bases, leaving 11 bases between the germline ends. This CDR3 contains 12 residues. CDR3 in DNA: TGTGCCAGCAGCCCCACAGGGAGAGGCTACACCTTC. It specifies CASSPTGRGYTF.

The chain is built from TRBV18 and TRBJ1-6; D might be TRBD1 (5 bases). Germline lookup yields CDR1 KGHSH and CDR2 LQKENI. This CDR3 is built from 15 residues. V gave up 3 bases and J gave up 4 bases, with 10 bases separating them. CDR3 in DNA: TGTGCCAGCTCACCGAATGACAGTTATAATTCACCCCTCCACTTT. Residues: CASSPNDSYNSPLHF.

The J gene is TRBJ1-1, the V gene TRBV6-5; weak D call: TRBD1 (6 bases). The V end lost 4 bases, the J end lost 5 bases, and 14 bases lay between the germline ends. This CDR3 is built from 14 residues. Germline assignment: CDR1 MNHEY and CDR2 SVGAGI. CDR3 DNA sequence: TGTGCCAGCAGTTCTCAGGGGCCGATAACTGAAGCTTTCTTT. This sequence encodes CASSSQGPITEAFF.

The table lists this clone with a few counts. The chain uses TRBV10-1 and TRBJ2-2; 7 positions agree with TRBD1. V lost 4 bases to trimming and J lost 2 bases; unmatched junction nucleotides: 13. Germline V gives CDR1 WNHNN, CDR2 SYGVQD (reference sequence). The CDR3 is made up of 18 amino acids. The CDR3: CASSAGPWTGPNTGELFF. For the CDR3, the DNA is TGCGCCAGCAGTGCGGGGCCCTGGACAGGACCCAACACCGGGGAGCTGTTTTTT.

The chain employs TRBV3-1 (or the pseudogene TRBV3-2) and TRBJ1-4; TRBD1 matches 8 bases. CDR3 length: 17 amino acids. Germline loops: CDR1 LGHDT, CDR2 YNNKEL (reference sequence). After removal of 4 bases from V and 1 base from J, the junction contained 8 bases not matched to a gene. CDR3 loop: CASSLRQGRRTNEKLFF. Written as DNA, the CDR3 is TGTGCCAGCAGCCTAAGACAGGGGCGCCGAACTAATGAAAAACTGTTTTTT.

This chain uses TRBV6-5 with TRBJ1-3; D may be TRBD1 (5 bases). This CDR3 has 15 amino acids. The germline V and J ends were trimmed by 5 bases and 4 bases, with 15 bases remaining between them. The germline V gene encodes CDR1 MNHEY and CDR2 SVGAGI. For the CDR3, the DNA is TGTGCCAGCAGTCCTGGAGGGGTGGCGGGAAACACCATATATTTT. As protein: CASSPGGVAGNTIYF.

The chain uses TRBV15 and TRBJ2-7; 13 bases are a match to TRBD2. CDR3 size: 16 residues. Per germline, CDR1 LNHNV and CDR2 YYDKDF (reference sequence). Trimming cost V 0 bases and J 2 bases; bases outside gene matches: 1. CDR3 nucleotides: TGTGCCACCAGCAGAGAGACTAGCGGGGGGACCTACGAGCAGTACTTC. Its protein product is CATSRETSGGTYEQYF. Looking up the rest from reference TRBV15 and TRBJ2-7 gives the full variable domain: DAMVIQNPRYQVTQFGKPVTLSCSQTLNHNVMYWYQQKSSQAPKLLFHYYDKDFNNEADTPDNFQSRRPNTSFCFLDIRSPGLGDTAMYLCATSRETSGGTYEQYFGPGTRLTVT.

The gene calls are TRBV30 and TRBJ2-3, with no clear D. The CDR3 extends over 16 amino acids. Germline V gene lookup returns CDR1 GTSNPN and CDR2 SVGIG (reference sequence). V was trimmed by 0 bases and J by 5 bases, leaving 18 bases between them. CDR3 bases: TGTGCCTGGAGTGTACTGTCGGGTATTTTCGGAGATACGCAGTATTTT. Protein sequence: CAWSVLSGIFGDTQYF.

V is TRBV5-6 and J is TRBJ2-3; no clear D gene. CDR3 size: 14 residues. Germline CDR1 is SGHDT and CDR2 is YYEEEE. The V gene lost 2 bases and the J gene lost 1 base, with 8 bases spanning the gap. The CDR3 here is CASSFWQGTDTQYF. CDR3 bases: TGTGCCAGCAGCTTTTGGCAAGGCACAGATACGCAGTATTTT.

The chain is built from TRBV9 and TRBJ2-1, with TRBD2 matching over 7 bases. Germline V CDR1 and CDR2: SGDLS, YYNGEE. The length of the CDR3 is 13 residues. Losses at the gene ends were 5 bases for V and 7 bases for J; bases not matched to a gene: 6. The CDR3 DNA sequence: TGTGCCAGCAGGGCCCCCGGGGGGAATGAGCAGTTCTTC. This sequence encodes CASRAPGGNEQFF. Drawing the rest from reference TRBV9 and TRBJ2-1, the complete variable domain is DSGVTQTPKHLITATGQRVTLRCSPRSGDLSVYWYQQSLDQGLQFLIQYYNGEERAKGNILERFSAQQFPDLHSELNLSSLELGDSALYFCASRAPGGNEQFFGPGTRLTVL.

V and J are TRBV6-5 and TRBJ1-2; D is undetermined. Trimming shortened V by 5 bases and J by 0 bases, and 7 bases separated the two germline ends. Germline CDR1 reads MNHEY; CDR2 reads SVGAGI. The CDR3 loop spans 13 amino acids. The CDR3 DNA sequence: TGTGCCAGCAGTCCCGGGGCTAACTATGGCTACACCTTC. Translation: CASSPGANYGYTF.

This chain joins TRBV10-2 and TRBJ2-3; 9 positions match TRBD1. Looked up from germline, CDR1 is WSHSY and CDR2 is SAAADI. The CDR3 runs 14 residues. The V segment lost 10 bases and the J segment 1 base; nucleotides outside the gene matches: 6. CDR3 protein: CATSDRGRTDTQYF. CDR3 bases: TGCGCCACATCGGACAGGGGCCGCACAGATACGCAGTATTTT.

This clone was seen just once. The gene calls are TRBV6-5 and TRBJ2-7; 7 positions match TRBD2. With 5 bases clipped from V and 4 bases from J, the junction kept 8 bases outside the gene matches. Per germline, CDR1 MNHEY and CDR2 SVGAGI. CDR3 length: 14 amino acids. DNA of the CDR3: TGTGCCAGCAGTCCCGCAGGGAGGGGATACGAGCAGTACTTC. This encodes CASSPAGRGYEQYF.

The chain's CDR3 is CASSRTRTEAFF. DNA of the CDR3: TGTGCCAGCAGTCGGACTCGGACTGAAGCTTTCTTT. The J gene is TRBJ1-1, the V gene TRBV6-6, with no clear D. V was cut by 5 bases and J by 5 bases, with 9 bases left in between. Germline-derived CDR1 and CDR2 are MNHNY and SVGAGI (reference sequence). This CDR3 region has 12 residues.

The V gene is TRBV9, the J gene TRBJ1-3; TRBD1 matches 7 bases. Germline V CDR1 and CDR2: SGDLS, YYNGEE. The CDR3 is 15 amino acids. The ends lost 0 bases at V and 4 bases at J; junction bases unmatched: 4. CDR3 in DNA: TGTGCCAGCAGCGTAGCTGGGACAGACGGAAACACCATATATTTT. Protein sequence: CASSVAGTDGNTIYF.

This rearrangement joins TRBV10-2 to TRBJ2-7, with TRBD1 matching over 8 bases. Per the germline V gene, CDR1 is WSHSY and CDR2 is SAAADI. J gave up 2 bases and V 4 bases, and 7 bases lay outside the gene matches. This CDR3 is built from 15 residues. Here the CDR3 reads CASSGQGLITYEQYF. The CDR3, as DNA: TGCGCCAGCAGTGGACAGGGGCTAATAACCTACGAGCAGTACTTC.